The clone carrying this TCR beta chain was detected only a few times. The sample is drawn from a study of shared T cell receptors in the human thymus. TCRdb's copy holds only in-frame clones and misses some; the assay was immunoSEQ multiplex PCR. The sample shows 450,000 to 650,000 clones, 78% of them seen only once. The sample also formed part of further work on human thymus T cells. That report notes: Thymus specimens were resections from corrective heart surgery.

The sample was thymocytes. The sequence derives from a boy under three years old with a congenital heart defect.

The CDR3 DNA reads TGCGCCAGCAGCTTGGAGGCTAGCTCTGGAAACACCATATATTTT. It specifies CASSLEASSGNTIYF. The chain combines TRBV5-1 with TRBJ1-3; the D is unclear. Germline V gene data show CDR1 as SGHRS and CDR2 as YFSETQ. Deletions cut 0 bases from V and 0 bases from J, with 7 bases between. CDR3 length: 15 amino acids.